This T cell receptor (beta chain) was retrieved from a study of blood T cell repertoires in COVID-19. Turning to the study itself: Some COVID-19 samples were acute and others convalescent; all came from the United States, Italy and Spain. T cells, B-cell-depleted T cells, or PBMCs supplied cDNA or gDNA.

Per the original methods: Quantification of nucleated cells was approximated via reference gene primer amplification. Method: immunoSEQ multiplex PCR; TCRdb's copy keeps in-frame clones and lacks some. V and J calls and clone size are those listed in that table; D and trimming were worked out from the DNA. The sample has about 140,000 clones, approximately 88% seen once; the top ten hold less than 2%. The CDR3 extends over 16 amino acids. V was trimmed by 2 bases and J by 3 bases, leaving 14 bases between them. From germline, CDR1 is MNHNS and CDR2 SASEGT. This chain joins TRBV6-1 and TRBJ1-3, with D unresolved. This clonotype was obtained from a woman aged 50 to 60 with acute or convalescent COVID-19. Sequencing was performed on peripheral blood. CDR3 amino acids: CASSEFNGRFGNTIYF. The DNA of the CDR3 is TGTGCCAGCAGTGAATTCAATGGGCGCTTTGGAAACACCATATATTTT.